The T cell receptor (beta chain) described here comes from a study of T cells in Graves' hyperthyroidism and ophthalmopathy. TCR beta CDR3 regions were amplified from RNA. During a first-round RT-PCR of the TCR CDR3, the HTBI primer set was used. MiXCR, applied by TCRdb to the multiplex PCR reads, yields one record per CDR3 protein. This sample has 500,000 to 550,000 distinct CDR3 sequences; less than 25% occur once, and the top ten carry around 27%. Note on this clonotype: A read error may explain this, as a much larger clone is one base away. The conserved phenylalanine or tryptophan normally closing the CDR3 is absent here, so this likely arose from a read error.

With 4 bases removed from V and 4 bases from J, the gap between germline ends came to 13 bases. The germline V gene encodes CDR1 MDHEN and CDR2 SYDVKM. This CDR3 spans 14 amino acids. The source is a man between 18 and 29 years old with Graves' hyperthyroidism. Sequenced material: blood. V and J are TRBV28 and TRBJ1-2; TRBD1 is a possible D gene (5 bases). CDR3 bases: TGTGCCAGCAGTTCCCTAGGGGCCCGCTATGGCTACACCTAC. This codes for CASSSLGARYGYTY.